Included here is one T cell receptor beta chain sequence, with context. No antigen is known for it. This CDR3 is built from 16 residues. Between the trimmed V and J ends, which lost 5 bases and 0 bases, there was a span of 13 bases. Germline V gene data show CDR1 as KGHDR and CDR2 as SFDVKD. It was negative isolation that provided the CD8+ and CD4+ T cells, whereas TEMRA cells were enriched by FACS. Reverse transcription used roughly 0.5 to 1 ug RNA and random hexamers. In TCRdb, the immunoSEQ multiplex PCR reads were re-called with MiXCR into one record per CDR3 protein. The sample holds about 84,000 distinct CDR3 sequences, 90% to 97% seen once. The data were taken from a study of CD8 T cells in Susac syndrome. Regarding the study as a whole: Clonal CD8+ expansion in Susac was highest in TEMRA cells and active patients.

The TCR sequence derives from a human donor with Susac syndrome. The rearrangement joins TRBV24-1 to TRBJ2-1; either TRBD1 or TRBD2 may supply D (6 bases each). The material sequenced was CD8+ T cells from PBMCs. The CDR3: CATSARGPSSYNEQFF. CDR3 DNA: TGTGCCACCAGTGCCCGGGGGCCAAGCTCCTACAATGAGCAGTTCTTC.